This T cell receptor beta chain was documented in a study of blood T cell repertoires in COVID-19. The data were produced by immunoSEQ multiplex PCR, yet TCRdb's version contains in-frame clones alone and is incomplete. The sample has around 140,000 clones; around 87% are singletons. Germline assignment: CDR1 KGHSY and CDR2 FQNENV. This CDR3 region has 14 residues. Trimming shortened V by 2 bases and J by 5 bases, and 9 bases separated the two germline ends. This clone is medium-sized in the sample. The clonotype originates from a woman between 50 and 59 years old with active or convalescent COVID-19. Sequenced sample: peripheral blood. This rearrangement joins TRBV16 to TRBJ2-2; a possible D gene is TRBD2 (5 bases). This CDR3 is CASSQLSGTGELFF. For the CDR3, the DNA is TGTGCCAGCAGCCAACTCTCGGGAACCGGGGAGCTGTTTTTT.